What follows are 6 T cell receptor beta chains derived from one specimen sequenced in a study of T cells in Graves' hyperthyroidism and ophthalmopathy. Regions amplified from RNA transcripts were the TCR beta CDR3 regions. The TCR CDR3 was amplified in a first-round RT-PCR using the HTBI primer set. One entry per CDR3 protein, called by TCRdb with MiXCR from the multiplex PCR reads. The sample has 550,000 to 850,000 distinct CDR3 sequences; 15% to 20% are singletons. The specimen was blood. The receptors shown here come from a woman aged 50 to 60 with Graves' hyperthyroidism that later progressed to Graves' ophthalmopathy.

This clonotype turned up a few times. The chain combines TRBV20-1 with TRBJ1-1; D not certain. CDR3 length: 13 residues. Germline V gives CDR1 DFQATT, CDR2 SNEGSKA (reference sequence). Trimming pared 0 bases from V and 2 bases from J, leaving 7 bases between. The CDR3 sequence: CSARERANTEAFF. The CDR3 DNA reads TGCAGTGCTAGAGAAAGGGCCAACACTGAAGCTTTCTTT.

Comments on this clonotype: Mismatch with germline at one junction end may stem from a read error. The rearrangement joins TRBV2 to TRBJ1-6; D not resolved. The CDR3 runs 16 residues. CDR1 and CDR2 (germline): SNHLY, FYNNEI. CDR3 nucleotide sequence: TGTGCCAGCAGAGAAGAAGGTGGGAGGCCGCATTCACCCCTCCACTTT. It specifies CASREEGGRPHSPLHF.

This clonotype has at least ten counts. This chain joins TRBV5-1 and TRBJ2-1; 10 bases align to TRBD1. V shed 4 bases and J 0 bases; nucleotides not matched to a gene: 4. This CDR3 has 16 amino acids. The germline CDR1 and CDR2 sequences are SGHRS and YFSETQ. This chain's CDR3 is CASSRGTGDSYNEQFF. The CDR3 nucleotides are TGCGCCAGCAGCCGAGGGACAGGGGACTCCTACAATGAGCAGTTCTTC.

In this sample, this clonotype turned up a few times. This rearrangement joins TRBV9 to TRBJ1-5, with 10 bases fitting TRBD1. J was trimmed by 7 bases and V by 5 bases; bases with no gene match: 9. The CDR3 covers 15 residues. Germline V gene lookup returns CDR1 SGDLS and CDR2 YYNGEE. CDR3 protein: CASSAGGQGSQPQHF. The CDR3 nucleotides read TGTGCCAGCAGTGCTGGGGGACAGGGGAGCCAGCCCCAGCATTTT.

This clonotype was found many times. This chain joins TRBV12-3 or TRBV12-4 and TRBJ1-2; D call uncertain. With 4 bases removed from V and 5 bases from J, the gap between germline ends came to 20 bases. This CDR3 contains 16 residues. CDR3 in amino acids: CASSSASGSIVYGYTF. The DNA for the CDR3 is TGTGCCAGCAGTTCCGCCTCCGGGTCAATCGTTTATGGCTACACCTTC.

There are a few counts of this clonotype. The V and J genes are TRBV6-2 or TRBV6-3 and TRBJ2-5, with a tentative D call TRBD2 (5 bases). Per germline, CDR1 MNHEY and CDR2 SVGEGT. Trimming pared 8 bases from V and 1 base from J, leaving 14 bases between. This CDR3 has 14 residues. The CDR3 here is CASGSRGIQETQYF. DNA for the CDR3: TGTGCCAGCGGGAGCAGAGGTATCCAAGAGACCCAGTACTTC.